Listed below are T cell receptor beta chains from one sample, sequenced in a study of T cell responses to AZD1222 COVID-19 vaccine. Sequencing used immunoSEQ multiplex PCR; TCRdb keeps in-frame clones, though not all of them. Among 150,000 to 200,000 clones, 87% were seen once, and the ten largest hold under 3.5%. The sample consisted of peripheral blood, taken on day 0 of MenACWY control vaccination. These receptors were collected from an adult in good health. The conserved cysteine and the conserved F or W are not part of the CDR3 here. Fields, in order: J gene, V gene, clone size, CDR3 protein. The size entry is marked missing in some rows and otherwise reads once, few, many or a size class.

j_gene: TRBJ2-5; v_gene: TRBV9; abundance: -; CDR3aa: ASSVVGWRQETQY
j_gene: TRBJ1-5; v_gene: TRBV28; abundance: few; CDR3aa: ASSITGTGVNSNQPQH
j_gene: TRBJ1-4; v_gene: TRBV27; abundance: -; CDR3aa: ASSLPGGGKLF
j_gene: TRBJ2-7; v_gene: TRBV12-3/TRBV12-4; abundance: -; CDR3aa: ASSHSYEQY
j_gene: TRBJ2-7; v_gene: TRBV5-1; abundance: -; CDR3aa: ASSLASGYEQY
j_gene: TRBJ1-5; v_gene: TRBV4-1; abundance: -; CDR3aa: ASSQNSEQPQH
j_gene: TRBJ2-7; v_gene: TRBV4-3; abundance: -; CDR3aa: ASSRDGRSSYEQY
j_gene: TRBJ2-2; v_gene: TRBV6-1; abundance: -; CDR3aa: ASSEVLAGGTNTGELF
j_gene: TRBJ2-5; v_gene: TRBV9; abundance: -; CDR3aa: ASSPRARGQETQY
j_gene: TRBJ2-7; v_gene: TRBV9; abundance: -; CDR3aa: ASSVTGSPYEQY
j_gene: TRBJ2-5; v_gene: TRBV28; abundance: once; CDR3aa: ASSLSYPQETQY
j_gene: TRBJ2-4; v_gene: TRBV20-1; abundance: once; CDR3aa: SASYGGAKNIQY
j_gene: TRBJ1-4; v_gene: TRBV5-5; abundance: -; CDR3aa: ASSLGPGPPRGDEKLF
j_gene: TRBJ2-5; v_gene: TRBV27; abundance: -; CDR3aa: ASSSDPGTGGRQETQY
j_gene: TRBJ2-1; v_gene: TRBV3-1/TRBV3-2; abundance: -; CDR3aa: ASTTAGTPYNEQF
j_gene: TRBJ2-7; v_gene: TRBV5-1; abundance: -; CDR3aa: ASRMTSGGIYEQY
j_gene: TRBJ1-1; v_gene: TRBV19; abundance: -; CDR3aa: ASSMAGPPLNTEAF
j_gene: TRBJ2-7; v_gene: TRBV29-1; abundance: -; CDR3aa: SVELGRNYEQY
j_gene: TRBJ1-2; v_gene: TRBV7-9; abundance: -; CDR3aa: ASSPPGQGPMRGYT
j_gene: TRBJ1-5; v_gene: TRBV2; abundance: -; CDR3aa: ASSGGQGGSNQPQH
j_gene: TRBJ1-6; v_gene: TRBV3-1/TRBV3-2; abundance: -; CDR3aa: ASSQFPPDRTGSYNSPLH
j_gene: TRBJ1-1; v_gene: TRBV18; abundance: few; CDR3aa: ASSPGRVEAF
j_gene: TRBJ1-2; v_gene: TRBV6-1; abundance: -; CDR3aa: ASSELGSPPYGYT
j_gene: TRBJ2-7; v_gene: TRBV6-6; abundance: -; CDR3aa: ASSRTSGSDRFHEQY
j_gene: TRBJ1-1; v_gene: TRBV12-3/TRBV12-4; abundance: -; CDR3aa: ASSPQENTEAF
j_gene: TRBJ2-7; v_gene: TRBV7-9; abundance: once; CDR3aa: ASSPPGAPSYEQY
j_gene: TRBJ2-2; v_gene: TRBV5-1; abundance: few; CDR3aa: ASSLSRLAGGNTGELF
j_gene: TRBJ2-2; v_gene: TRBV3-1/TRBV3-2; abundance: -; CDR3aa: ASSHTARGSTGELF
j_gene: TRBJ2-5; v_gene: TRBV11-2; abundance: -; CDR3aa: ASSAPGRMKETQY
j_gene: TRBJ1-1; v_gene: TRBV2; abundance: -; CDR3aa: ASSERAHTEAF
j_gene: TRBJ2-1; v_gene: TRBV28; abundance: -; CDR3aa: ASSSLIAGGRGVNEQF
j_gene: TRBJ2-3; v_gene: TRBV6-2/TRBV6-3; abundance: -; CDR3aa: ASTYSTSGGTGFTDTQY
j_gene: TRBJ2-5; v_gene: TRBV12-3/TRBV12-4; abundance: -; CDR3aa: ASATGGETQY
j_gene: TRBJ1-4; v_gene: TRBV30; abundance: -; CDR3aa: AWSGQTNEKLF
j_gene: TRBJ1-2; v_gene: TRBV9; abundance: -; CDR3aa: ASSPREAGG
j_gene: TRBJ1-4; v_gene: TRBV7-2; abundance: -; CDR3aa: ASSQGGALEKLF
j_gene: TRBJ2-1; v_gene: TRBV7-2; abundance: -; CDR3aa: ASSLAPSGASSSYNEQF
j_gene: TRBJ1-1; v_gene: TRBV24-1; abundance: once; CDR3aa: ATSDSGRNTEAF
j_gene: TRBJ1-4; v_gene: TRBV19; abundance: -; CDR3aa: ASGDRGEKLF
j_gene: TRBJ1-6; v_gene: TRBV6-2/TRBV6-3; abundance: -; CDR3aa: ASSPDRSDSPLH
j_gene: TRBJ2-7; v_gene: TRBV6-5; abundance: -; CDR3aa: ASSYGSGQSTYEQY
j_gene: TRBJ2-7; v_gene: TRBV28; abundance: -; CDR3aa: ASSPGVGDEQY
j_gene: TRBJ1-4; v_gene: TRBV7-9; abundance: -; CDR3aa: ASSRGTDFGEKLF
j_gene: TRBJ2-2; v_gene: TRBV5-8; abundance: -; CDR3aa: ASRRGPITGELF
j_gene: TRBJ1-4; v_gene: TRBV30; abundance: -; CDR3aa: AWSVVRGINEKLF
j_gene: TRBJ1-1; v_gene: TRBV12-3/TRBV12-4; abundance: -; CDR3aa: ASSQTGVTEAF
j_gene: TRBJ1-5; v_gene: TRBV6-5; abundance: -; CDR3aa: ASSWGPDRDQPQH
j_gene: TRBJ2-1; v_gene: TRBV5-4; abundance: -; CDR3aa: ASSLLDWNEQF
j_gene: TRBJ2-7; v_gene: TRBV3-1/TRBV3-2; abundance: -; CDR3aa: ASSAGLAGEQY
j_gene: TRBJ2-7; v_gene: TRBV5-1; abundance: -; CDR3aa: ASSRGGITGGEHEQY
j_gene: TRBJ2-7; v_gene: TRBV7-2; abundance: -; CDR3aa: ASSLQDGAYEQY
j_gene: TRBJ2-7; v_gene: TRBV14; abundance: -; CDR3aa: ASSHNIYEQY